This T cell receptor (beta chain) comes out of a study of blood T cell repertoires in COVID-19. Study summary: Some COVID-19 samples were acute and others convalescent; all came from the United States, Italy and Spain. In each case, the material was cDNA or gDNA derived from T cells, B-cell-depleted T cells, or PBMCs.

As originally analysed: How many nucleated cells were present was estimated from reference gene primer amplification. Data came from immunoSEQ multiplex PCR; TCRdb stores just in-frame clones and leaves some out. V, J and clone size are taken as reported in that table, and D and trimming were inferred from the DNA itself. In the table there are about 78,000 clones, 84% of which are singletons. The CDR3 spans 13 residues. Trimming stripped 4 bases from V and 0 bases from J, with 4 bases between. Germline CDR1 and CDR2: ENHRY and SYGVKD. The chain joins TRBV10-3 to TRBJ2-1; D is uncertain. The sample was peripheral blood. The source is a man aged 50-59 years with acute or convalescent COVID-19. The CDR3 bases are TGTGCCATCAGTGGGGCCTCCTACAATGAGCAGTTCTTC. Protein sequence: CAISGASYNEQFF.